Listed here are 19 T cell receptor beta chains from one sample, sequenced in a study of T-cell memory formation after mild COVID-19. TCRdb recomputed calls from the 5' RACE reads with MiXCR, one row per CDR3 protein. The table includes roughly 610,000 distinct CDR3 sequences, around a sixth detected once. Sequencing was carried out using PBMCs or a T cell subset sorted from them (not recorded which). The source of these receptors is an adult woman who had mild COVID-19 (a few samples of this study predate the infection). Cell type and time point are not known.

Concerning this clonotype itself: The junction shows a germline mismatch at one end, possibly a read error. The chain employs TRBV5-1 and TRBJ2-7; maybe TRBD2 (5 bases). Looked up from germline, CDR1 is SGHRS and CDR2 is YFSETQ. The CDR3 runs to 17 residues. CDR3 amino acids: CARRAVEGRVSTYEQYF. The DNA of the CDR3 is TGCGCCCGCAGAGCGGTGGAAGGGCGGGTTAGTACCTACGAGCAGTACTTC.

V and J are TRBV24-1 and TRBJ1-5, with a tentative D call TRBD1 (5 bases). The germline gives CDR1 KGHDR, CDR2 SFDVKD. Trimming removed 7 bases from V and 2 bases from J, with 14 bases in between. The CDR3 spans 15 residues. This chain's CDR3 is CATSGAQGGNQPQHF. The CDR3 nucleotides are TGTGCCACCAGCGGAGCCCAGGGTGGCAATCAGCCCCAGCATTTT.

The J gene is TRBJ2-7, the V gene TRBV6-2 or TRBV6-3, with D possibly TRBD1 on 5 matching bases. The germline V gene has CDR1 MNHEY and CDR2 SVGEGT. Between the trimmed V and J ends, which lost 7 bases and 3 bases, there was a span of 16 bases. CDR3 length equals 14 residues. For the CDR3, the DNA is TGTGCCAGCACTCTCTGGGGCACCGACTACGAGCAGTACTTC. As protein: CASTLWGTDYEQYF.

In this sample, this clonotype turned up a few times. V gene TRBV25-1 combines with J gene TRBJ1-2, with 7 bases aligning to TRBD1. The J segment lost 4 bases and the V segment lost 4 bases, leaving 9 bases of the junction unmatched. Germline V gene lookup returns CDR1 MGHDK and CDR2 SYGVNS. This CDR3 region has 15 residues. In DNA form, the CDR3 reads TGTGCCAGCAGTGTTGGGTCTACAGGGGTCTATGGCTACACCTTC. This sequence encodes CASSVGSTGVYGYTF.

This clonotype was picked up a small number of times. This sequence joins TRBV2 and TRBJ2-5; D is undetermined. The CDR3 has 17 residues. The ends were cut back, 5 bases at V and 0 bases at J, with 19 bases in the middle. CDR1 is SNHLY, CDR2 FYNNEI, per germline. The CDR3 reads CASSRSSVWADQETQYF. DNA for the CDR3: TGTGCCAGCAGTCGTAGTTCGGTTTGGGCGGACCAAGAGACCCAGTACTTC.

The genes are TRBV20-1 and TRBJ1-2; 7 bases fit TRBD1. The CDR3 length is 15 residues. Germline CDR1 reads DFQATT; CDR2 reads SNEGSKA (reference sequence). The junction had 13 bases not matched to a gene; V was cut back by 5 bases and J by 4 bases. The CDR3: CSAFHQGGYVYGYTF. CDR3 in DNA: TGCAGTGCTTTTCATCAGGGGGGATACGTCTATGGCTACACCTTC.

This rearrangement joins TRBV7-9 to TRBJ1-1; no clear D gene. Germline CDR1 and CDR2: SEHNR and FQNEAQ (reference sequence). The V gene lost 7 bases and the J gene lost 1 base, with 16 bases spanning the gap. This CDR3 region has 15 residues. The CDR3 nucleotides read TGTGCCAGCACCGTTGTTGGGCTTGGGAACACTGAAGCTTTCTTT. Translated, it gives CASTVVGLGNTEAFF. Looking up the rest from reference TRBV7-9 and TRBJ1-1 gives the full variable domain: DTGVSQNPRHKITKRGQNVTFRCDPISEHNRLYWYRQTLGQGPEFLTYFQNEAQLEKSRLLSDRFSAERPKGSFSTLEIQRTEQGDSAMYLCASTVVGLGNTEAFFGQGTRLTVV.

This clonotype was seen a handful of times. This rearrangement joins TRBV18 to TRBJ2-7; 8 positions agree with TRBD1. Germline V gene sequence: CDR1 KGHSH, CDR2 LQKENI. V was clipped by 2 bases and J by 6 bases; unmatched bases: 6. The CDR3 covers 14 residues. CDR3 region: CASSPVTGAGEQYF. The DNA for the CDR3 is TGTGCCAGCTCACCAGTGACAGGGGCGGGCGAGCAGTACTTC.

This clonotype was counted a few times. The V gene is TRBV6-2 or TRBV6-3, the J gene TRBJ1-1; 9 nucleotides align to TRBD1. In germline, CDR1 is MNHEY, CDR2 SVGEGT. The CDR3 has 16 residues. The trim removed 4 bases at V and 4 bases at J, leaving 10 bases unmatched. The CDR3 loop is CASSSFGTGKATEAFF. For the CDR3, the DNA is TGTGCCAGCAGTTCTTTCGGGACAGGGAAGGCCACTGAAGCTTTCTTT.

The rearrangement uses TRBV29-1 and TRBJ2-1; 10 nucleotides match TRBD2. In germline, CDR1 is SQVTM, CDR2 ANQGSEA. After removal of 2 bases from V and 0 bases from J, the junction contained 4 bases not matched to a gene. The CDR3 sequence is 16 residues long. CDR3 residues: CSVELAGVSSYNEQFF. CDR3 coding DNA: TGCAGCGTTGAACTAGCGGGAGTGAGCTCCTACAATGAGCAGTTCTTC.

The genes are TRBV6-5 and TRBJ1-1; D is ambiguous. From germline, CDR1 is MNHEY and CDR2 SVGAGI. The V gene lost 2 bases and the J gene lost 4 bases, with 8 bases spanning the gap. The CDR3 is made up of 13 amino acids. This CDR3 is CASSYPFGTEAFF. The CDR3 DNA follows: TGTGCCAGCAGTTACCCTTTTGGCACTGAAGCTTTCTTT.

This chain joins TRBV7-2 and TRBJ1-2, with 8 bases aligning to TRBD1. CDR3 size: 15 residues. The V gene end was trimmed by 7 bases and the J gene end by 1 base; junction bases not matched to a gene: 8. Germline V CDR1 and CDR2: SGHTA, FQGNSA. CDR3: CASNNPGQVNYGYTF. CDR3 DNA: TGTGCCAGCAATAACCCGGGACAGGTTAACTATGGCTACACCTTC.

The chain links TRBV5-6 to TRBJ1-1; D not certain. CDR3 size: 16 residues. Looked up from germline, CDR1 is SGHDT and CDR2 is YYEEEE. V lost 2 bases, J lost 2 bases, and 16 bases lay in between. The CDR3 sequence: CASSFDWGRLNTEAFF. DNA for the CDR3: TGTGCCAGCAGCTTTGATTGGGGTCGCCTAAACACTGAAGCTTTCTTT.

This rearrangement joins TRBV13 to TRBJ2-4, with TRBD1 matching over 8 bases. CDR3 length: 14 amino acids. The V gene end was trimmed by 5 bases and the J gene end by 8 bases; junction bases not matched to a gene: 8. Germline CDR1 PRHDT, CDR2 FYEKMQ (reference sequence). CDR3 residues: CASSPTGQGYIQYF. The CDR3 bases are TGTGCCAGCAGCCCCACTGGACAGGGTTACATTCAGTACTTC.

The V gene is TRBV12-3 or TRBV12-4, the J gene TRBJ2-7, with a weak D call TRBD2 (5 bases). V lost 7 bases to trimming and J lost 3 bases, with 10 bases between them. The CDR3 totals 12 residues. CDR3 nucleotides: TGTGCCAGCAAACGGGAAAACTACGAGCAGTACTTC. Translating gives CASKRENYEQYF.

This clonotype was picked up a small number of times. The chain recombines TRBV9 with TRBJ2-7; D is unclear. V lost 3 bases, J lost 5 bases, and 12 bases lay in between. The CDR3 covers 13 residues. The germline CDR1 and CDR2 sequences are SGDLS and YYNGEE. The CDR3 nucleotides read TGTGCCAGCAGCGCCCAGGTCGAAGACGAGCAGTACTTC. Translation: CASSAQVEDEQYF.

The chain couples TRBV29-1 to TRBJ1-1; no clear D gene. Germline V CDR1 and CDR2: SQVTM, ANQGSEA. V lost 1 base to trimming and J lost 5 bases, with 11 bases between them. The CDR3 covers 13 residues. CDR3 coding DNA: TGCAGCGTTGAAGGTCCTGCGGGGACTGAAGCTTTCTTT. Residues: CSVEGPAGTEAFF.

V usage is TRBV30 and J usage is TRBJ1-6, with D perhaps TRBD1 (6 bases). There are 15 residues in the CDR3. Germline CDR1 GTSNPN, CDR2 SVGIG (reference sequence). Trimming took 5 bases from V and 7 from J, leaving 18 bases between them. The CDR3 region has the DNA TGTGCCTGGCGACGACAGGCCATAGAGAATTCACCCCTCCACTTT. This codes for CAWRRQAIENSPLHF.

This clonotype was observed a few times. The V and J genes are TRBV29-1 and TRBJ2-2; 7 bases fit TRBD2. This CDR3 is built from 14 residues. The ends lost 5 bases at V and 3 bases at J; junction bases unmatched: 6. CDR1 SQVTM and CDR2 ANQGSEA come from the germline V gene. CDR3 sequence: CSVQGGPDTGELFF. In DNA, the CDR3 is TGCAGCGTTCAGGGAGGGCCCGACACCGGGGAGCTGTTTTTT.